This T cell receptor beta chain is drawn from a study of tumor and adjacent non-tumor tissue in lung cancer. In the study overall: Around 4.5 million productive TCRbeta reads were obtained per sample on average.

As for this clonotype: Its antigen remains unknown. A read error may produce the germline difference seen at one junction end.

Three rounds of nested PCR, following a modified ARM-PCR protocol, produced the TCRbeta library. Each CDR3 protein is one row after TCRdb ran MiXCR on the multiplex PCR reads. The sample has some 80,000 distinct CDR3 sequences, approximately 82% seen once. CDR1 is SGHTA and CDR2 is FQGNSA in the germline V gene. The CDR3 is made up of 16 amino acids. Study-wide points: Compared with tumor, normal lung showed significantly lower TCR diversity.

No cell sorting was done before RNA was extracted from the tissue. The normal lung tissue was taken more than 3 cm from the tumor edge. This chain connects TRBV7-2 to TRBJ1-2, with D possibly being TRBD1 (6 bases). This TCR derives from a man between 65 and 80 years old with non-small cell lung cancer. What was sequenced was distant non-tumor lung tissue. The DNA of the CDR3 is TGTGCCAGCAGCTTAGAAGGGGGGATCTATTCTTATGGCTACGCCTTC. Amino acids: CASSLEGGIYSYGYAF.